A selection of T cell receptor beta chains follows, all from one sample in a study of chemoradiotherapy in HPV16-positive cancers. The table came from immunoSEQ multiplex PCR; TCRdb's copy has only in-frame clones and leaves some out. In the table there are 900 to 1,300 clones, just under 75% of which are singletons. The sample here was tumor tissue, taken from a patient who underwent chemoradiotherapy. Receptors originate from a human donor with HPV-associated anogenital cancer. CDR3s include the opening cysteine and the closing phenylalanine or tryptophan. D genes are given only for firm matches. Rows give clone size only sometimes, using once, few, many, or a class for an expanded clone.

j_call v_call clone_size cdr3_length d_call cdr3_nt cdr3_aa
TRBJ2-6 TRBV9 . 17 . TGTGCCAGCAGCGTAGACCCACTGCTCTCTGGGGCCAACGTCCTGACTTTC CASSVDPLLSGANVLTF
TRBJ2-3 TRBV27 . 14 . TGTGCCAGCAGCCCGGACGGCTTCACAGACACGCAGTATTTT CASSPDGFTDTQYF
TRBJ2-7 TRBV2 . 12 . TGTGCCAGCGGTTCACAGACCTACGAGCAGTACTTC CASGSQTYEQYF
TRBJ1-1 TRBV5-5 . 14 . TGTGCCAGCAGCCTCGGAACTGCGAACACTGAAGCTTTCTTT CASSLGTANTEAFF
TRBJ2-7 TRBV6-4 . 14 . TGTGCCAGCACCCACAGGTACGGTTCCTACGAGCAGTACTTC CASTHRYGSYEQYF
TRBJ2-7 TRBV7-3 . 11 . TGTGCCAGCAGCCCTTCCTACGAGCAGTACTTC CASSPSYEQYF
TRBJ2-3 TRBV2 once 12 . TGTGCCAGCGCGGCTAGCACAGATACGCAGTATTTT CASAASTDTQYF
TRBJ1-6 TRBV7-6 . 15 . TGTGCCAGCAGCTCGGACAGCTCCTATAATTCACCCCTCCACTTT CASSSDSSYNSPLHF
TRBJ2-5 TRBV11-1 . 13 . TGTGCCAGCAGCCCCCGACAGAAGGAGACCCAGTACTTC CASSPRQKETQYF
TRBJ1-4 TRBV19 . 14 . TGTGCCAGTACCCCCGGGACCAGTGATGAAAAACTGTTTTTT CASTPGTSDEKLFF
TRBJ2-1 TRBV5-1 . 15 . TGCGCCAGCACCCCGAGCGGAGCCGTGGGCAATGAGCAGTTCTTC CASTPSGAVGNEQFF
TRBJ2-3 TRBV2 once 13 . TGTGCCAGCAGTTCGGGGCTTCGAGATACGCAGTATTTT CASSSGLRDTQYF
TRBJ2-1 TRBV5-1 once 16 . TGCGCCAGCAGCTTGGTGCTTGGCGGATCCTACAATGAGCAGTTCTTC CASSLVLGGSYNEQFF
TRBJ1-2 TRBV7-9 . 14 TRBD1 TGTGCCAGCAGCTCCCTACAGGGGCTCAATGGCTACACCTTC CASSSLQGLNGYTF
TRBJ1-6 TRBV28 . 14 TRBD1 TGTGCCAGCAGTTTCGGGACAGGGACTGCACCCCTCCACTTT CASSFGTGTAPLHF
TRBJ2-7 TRBV9 . 14 TRBD2 TGTGCCAGCAGCGCCCGGGAGGGTACCTACGAGCAGTACTTC CASSAREGTYEQYF
TRBJ1-6 TRBV2 . 14 TRBD1 TGTGCCAGCATTAGGACAGGGGGCAATTCACCCCTCCACTTT CASIRTGGNSPLHF
TRBJ1-2 TRBV5-1 . 13 . TGCGCCAGTAGCTGGCGGGTTAACTATGGCTACACCTTC CASSWRVNYGYTF
TRBJ2-7 TRBV2 . 16 . TGTGCCAGCAGTGAAGTCCAAACCAGGGGGGGCTACGAGCAGTACTTC CASSEVQTRGGYEQYF
TRBJ2-7 TRBV28 once 11 . TGTGCCAGCACAAGCAGCTACGAGCAGTACTTC CASTSSYEQYF
TRBJ2-2 TRBV6-6 . 12 . TGTGCCAGCAGTAGGAACACCGGGGAGCTGTTTTTT CASSRNTGELFF
TRBJ2-1 TRBV5-1 once 15 . TGCGCCAGCAGCTTGTCGGGAAGCTCCTACAATGAGCAGTTCTTC CASSLSGSSYNEQFF
TRBJ1-2 TRBV15 . 16 . TGTGCCACCAGCAGTCCCCAAGAGCAAACGACATATGGCTACACCTTC CATSSPQEQTTYGYTF
TRBJ1-6 TRBV7-9 . 13 . TGTGCCAGCAGCGGGAGACAGTCCGGACCCCTCCACTTT CASSGRQSGPLHF
TRBJ2-7 TRBV6-4 large 14 . TGTGCCAGCACCCACAGGTACGGTTCCTACGAGCAGTACTTC CASTHRYGSYEQYF
TRBJ2-7 TRBV6-1 . 15 TRBD1 TGTGCCAGCAGCCACGGACAGGGGGTTCTCCTGGAGCAGTACTTC CASSHGQGVLLEQYF
TRBJ1-1 TRBV29-1 . 12 . TGCAGCGTTGAAATCCTGAACACTGAAGCTTTCTTT CSVEILNTEAFF
TRBJ1-4 TRBV27 . 14 . TGTGCCAGCAGTTTACGGGGGACTAATGAAAAACTGTTTTTT CASSLRGTNEKLFF
TRBJ2-7 TRBV9 once 15 TRBD2 TGTGACAGCAGCGCCACGGGACTAGCGGATTACGAGCAGTACTTC CDSSATGLADYEQYF
TRBJ2-1 TRBV19 . 14 TRBD2 TGTGCCAGTAATCTAGCGGGACACCTCAATGAGCAGTTCTTC CASNLAGHLNEQFF
TRBJ1-5 TRBV6-5 . 14 . TGTGCCAGCAGACCGGGAGGGAGCAATCAGCCCCAGCATTTT CASRPGGSNQPQHF
TRBJ2-7 TRBV21-1 hyperexpanded 15 . TGTGCCAGCAGCACCACAGGGGCGACCTCCTACGAGCAGTACTTC CASSTTGATSYEQYF
TRBJ1-4 TRBV4-2 . 15 . TGTGCCAGCCGCGACACCCGCTCGTCGGATGAAAAACTGTTTTTT CASRDTRSSDEKLFF
TRBJ1-1 TRBV2 . 11 TRBD1 TGTGCCAGCAGTCAGGGGGAGGAAGCTTTCTTT CASSQGEEAFF
TRBJ1-5 TRBV6-4 . 14 TRBD1 TGTGCCAGCAGGCTGGACAGGAAAAATCAGCCCCAGCATTTT CASRLDRKNQPQHF
TRBJ2-2 TRBV29-1 once 14 TRBD2 TGCAGCGTAGCTAGCGGGAGACAGACCGGGGAGCTGTTTTTT CSVASGRQTGELFF
TRBJ2-7 TRBV6-5 . 15 TRBD2 TGTGCCAGCAGCCAAACTAGCGGGAGTATCTACGAGCAGTACTTC CASSQTSGSIYEQYF
TRBJ2-1 TRBV11-2 . 15 . TGTGCCAGCAGCTTGAGACTCTCGAAGGGAAATGAGCAGTTCTTC CASSLRLSKGNEQFF
TRBJ2-7 TRBV7-9 few 11 . TGTGCCAGCAGCATCTCCTACGAGCAGTACTTC CASSISYEQYF
TRBJ1-5 TRBV7-9 . 15 TRBD1 TGTGCCAGCAGTCGCGGGACAGGGGATATTCAGCCCCAGCATTTT CASSRGTGDIQPQHF
TRBJ1-1 TRBV5-1 . 13 . TGCGCCAGCAGCTTGTTCGGGAACACTGAAGCTTTCTTT CASSLFGNTEAFF
TRBJ1-5 TRBV7-8 . 17 TRBD1 TGTGCCAGCAGCCATAGGGGACAGGGGGTTCCCAATCAGCCCCAGCATTTT CASSHRGQGVPNQPQHF
TRBJ2-3 TRBV5-1 few 13 . TGCGCCAGCAGCCTAGAGTCCTCAGATACGCAGTATTTT CASSLESSDTQYF
TRBJ1-1 TRBV6-5 . 11 . TGTGCCAGCAGTTATTCAGGTTTAGCTTTCTTT CASSYSGLAFF
TRBJ1-2 TRBV25-1 once 14 TRBD1 TGTGCCAGCAGGTCCACCAGGGGGGACTATGGCTACACCTTC CASRSTRGDYGYTF